This TCR beta chain was recovered during a study of cytotoxic CD8 clonotypes in ibrutinib-treated CLL. The CDR3 has 12 residues. Germline CDR1 reads GTSNPN; CDR2 reads SVGIG (reference sequence). Trimming stripped 1 base from V and 7 bases from J, with 11 bases between. Broader study findings: Increased clonality at ibrutinib response gave way to a return toward baseline at progression.

Sequencing used immunoSEQ multiplex PCR; TCRdb keeps in-frame clones, though not all of them. The sample contains 200,000 to 250,000 clones, 70% to 75% of which appear only once. Turning to this clone: Its antigen remains unidentified.

The source is a human donor with chronic lymphocytic leukemia. The chain has TRBV30 and TRBJ2-7; possibly TRBD2 for D (6 bases). The sample in question was PBMCs, obtained after 12 months of ibrutinib treatment. The CDR3 sequence: CAWSAGVGEQYF. In DNA, the CDR3 is TGTGCCTGGAGTGCGGGGGTAGGGGAGCAGTACTTC.